Below, 27 T cell receptor beta chains from the same sample are listed, as sequenced in a study of technical replicates of blood from a handful of donors. Using immunoSEQ multiplex PCR, the repertoire was profiled, and TCRdb retains in-frame clones only, with some absent. The table lists tens of thousands of clones, 94% of them singletons. The material sequenced was T cells isolated from PBMCs. These receptors all stem from a human donor in good health.

The chain joins TRBV19 to TRBJ1-1; 7 nucleotides agree with TRBD1. Germline V gives CDR1 LNHDA, CDR2 SQIVND (reference sequence). The CDR3 totals 13 residues. V dropped 3 bases and J dropped 6; count of bases not matched to a gene: 4. In DNA, the CDR3 is TGTGCCAGTAGTATCCTCACAGGGGCTGAAGCTTTCTTT. This gives the protein CASSILTGAEAFF. The variable domain in full, with the rest retrieved from reference TRBV19 and TRBJ1-1, is DGGITQSPKYLFRKEGQNVTLSCEQNLNHDAMYWYRQDPGQGLRLIYYSQIVNDFQKGDIAEGYSVSREKKESFPLTVTSAQKNPTAFYLCASSILTGAEAFFGQGTRLTVV.

This chain uses TRBV29-1 with TRBJ1-1, with TRBD1 as a possible D gene (6 bases). The CDR3 runs to 16 residues. Germline loops: CDR1 SQVTM, CDR2 ANQGSEA. The V and J ends lost 8 bases and 2 bases respectively, with 24 bases between them. CDR3 DNA sequence: TGCAGCATCTCACCGGGACACCGCGTCTCCAACACTGAAGCTTTCTTT. As protein: CSISPGHRVSNTEAFF. Full variable domain (missing parts from reference TRBV29-1 and TRBJ1-1): SAVISQKPSRDICQRGTSLTIQCQVDSQVTMMFWYRQQPGQSLTLIATANQGSEATYESGFVIDKFPISRPNLTFSTLTVSNMSPEDSSIYLCSISPGHRVSNTEAFFGQGTRLTVV.

CDR3 sequence reads: CASSLSWDRVGEQYF. The CDR3 DNA reads TGTGCCAGCAGCTTGAGCTGGGACAGGGTGGGCGAGCAGTACTTC. This rearrangement joins TRBV5-5 to TRBJ2-7; 9 bases are shared with TRBD1. With V trimmed by 1 base and J by 6 bases, 8 bases remained unmatched. CDR3 length equals 15 residues. CDR1 is SGHKS, CDR2 YYEKEE, per germline (reference sequence).

The V gene is TRBV25-1, the J gene TRBJ2-7; 7 bases match TRBD2. CDR1 and CDR2 from the germline V gene are MGHDK and SYGVNS. The V and J ends lost 5 bases and 0 bases, in that order; junction bases with no gene match: 7. CDR3 length: 15 residues. Here the CDR3 reads CASSSPAGDSYEQYF. CDR3 coding DNA: TGTGCCAGCAGTTCGCCCGCGGGGGACTCCTACGAGCAGTACTTC.

V gene TRBV5-4 combines with J gene TRBJ2-7, with no clear D. Germline loops: CDR1 SGHNT, CDR2 YYREEE (reference sequence). V was pared by 4 bases and J by 0 bases, with 14 bases between. The CDR3 is 15 residues long. CDR3 sequence: CASSTSGVSSYEQYF. CDR3 DNA: TGTGCCAGCAGCACCTCAGGTGTTAGCTCCTACGAGCAGTACTTC.

The genes are TRBV27 and TRBJ2-5, with TRBD1 as a possible D gene (5 bases). Germline CDR1 and CDR2: MNHEY and SMNVEV (reference sequence). CDR3 length equals 13 residues. The germline V and J ends were trimmed by 2 bases and 5 bases, with 9 bases remaining between them. The CDR3, as DNA: TGTGCCAGCAGTTTAGGGTCAGGGGAGACCCAGTACTTC. This gives the protein CASSLGSGETQYF.

The J gene is TRBJ2-7, the V gene TRBV6-1; 12 bases agree with TRBD2. The CDR3 runs to 14 residues. Germline CDR1 MNHNS, CDR2 SASEGT. The trim removed 6 bases at V and 2 bases at J, leaving 2 bases unmatched. CDR3 coding DNA: TGTGCCAGCAGACGGACTAGCGGGACCTACGAGCAGTACTTC. Protein: CASRRTSGTYEQYF.

This chain joins TRBV30 and TRBJ1-6; D gene unclear. CDR3 length: 11 amino acids. V shed 1 base and J shed 7 bases, with 2 bases lying between them. CDR1 is GTSNPN, CDR2 SVGIG, per germline (reference sequence). This CDR3 is CAWSANSPLHF. The DNA for the CDR3 is TGTGCCTGGAGTGCGAATTCACCCCTCCACTTT.

The chain is built from TRBV15 and TRBJ1-1; 9 bases are a match to TRBD1. This CDR3 is built from 15 residues. Germline V lookup: CDR1 LNHNV, CDR2 YYDKDF (reference sequence). Trimming at V came to 0 bases and at J to 11 bases, leaving 10 bases not matched to a gene. CDR3 residues: CATSREGQGGSKAFF. Written as DNA, the CDR3 is TGTGCCACCAGCAGAGAGGGACAGGGTGGCTCGAAGGCTTTCTTT. Full variable domain (remainder filled in from reference TRBV15 and TRBJ1-1): DAMVIQNPRYQVTQFGKPVTLSCSQTLNHNVMYWYQQKSSQAPKLLFHYYDKDFNNEADTPDNFQSRRPNTSFCFLDIRSPGLGDTAMYLCATSREGQGGSKAFFGQGTRLTVV.

This clone was seen a handful of times. V is TRBV4-1 and J is TRBJ2-5; 10 positions agree with TRBD2. The junction had 10 bases not matched to a gene; V was cut back by 1 base and J by 5 bases. CDR1 is MGHRA and CDR2 is YSYEKL in the germline V gene. The CDR3 has 17 residues. Written as DNA, the CDR3 is TGCGCCAGCAGCCAAGTGGGGCAGCGGGAGGGCCCGGAGACCCAGTACTTC. This sequence encodes CASSQVGQREGPETQYF.

This chain uses TRBV5-1 with TRBJ2-5; a weak D match, TRBD1 (6 bases). Germline CDR1 is SGHRS and CDR2 is YFSETQ. The CDR3 is 14 residues long. Trimming pared 3 bases from V and 1 base from J, leaving 10 bases between. Here the CDR3 DNA reads TGCGCCAGCAGCTATGGACAGAGCCAAGAGACCCAGTACTTC. This sequence encodes CASSYGQSQETQYF.

The chain recombines TRBV9 with TRBJ1-2; 9 bases agree with TRBD1. Trimming took 4 bases from V and 1 from J; bases not matched to a gene: 5. The germline V gene encodes CDR1 SGDLS and CDR2 YYNGEE. The CDR3 is 15 amino acids. CDR3: CASSITGGVNYGYTF. Written as DNA, the CDR3 is TGTGCCAGCAGCATAACAGGGGGCGTTAACTATGGCTACACCTTC.

This chain uses TRBV11-2 with TRBJ1-1, with TRBD1 matching over 8 bases. The CDR3 contains 16 residues. Unmatched junction bases numbered 7, after V lost 3 bases and J lost 1 base. Looked up from germline, CDR1 is SGHAT and CDR2 is FQNNGV. CDR3 in amino acids: CASSLDAGTGNTEAFF. CDR3 DNA sequence: TGTGCCAGCAGCTTGGACGCCGGGACAGGGAACACTGAAGCTTTCTTT.

The chain is built from TRBV28 and TRBJ2-7; 14 positions match TRBD2. Germline CDR1 reads MDHEN; CDR2 reads SYDVKM. The CDR3 runs 20 residues. Losses at the gene ends were 8 bases for V and 1 base for J; bases not matched to a gene: 19. The CDR3: CASRLTLGLAGALYSYEQYF. The CDR3 coding sequence is TGTGCCAGCCGCCTCACCCTGGGACTAGCGGGAGCCCTCTATTCCTACGAGCAGTACTTC.

DNA for the CDR3: TGTGCCAGCAGCTTAGCGCCTTGGCAGGGGGAAGACTCTGGAAACACCATATATTTT. Its translation: CASSLAPWQGEDSGNTIYF. The rearrangement uses TRBV7-9 and TRBJ1-3; 7 bases match TRBD1. There are 19 residues in the CDR3. The V segment lost 0 bases and the J segment 0 bases; nucleotides outside the gene matches: 11. The germline V gene encodes CDR1 SEHNR and CDR2 FQNEAQ (reference sequence).

V usage is TRBV2 and J usage is TRBJ1-5; D is perhaps TRBD1 (5 bases). V gave up 8 bases and J gave up 3 bases, with 11 bases separating them. The germline V gene has CDR1 SNHLY and CDR2 FYNNEI. This CDR3 region has 13 residues. CDR3 DNA sequence: TGTGCCAGCGGCGGGGGTACCAATCAGCCCCAGCATTTT. Protein: CASGGGTNQPQHF. The full variable domain, completed using reference TRBV2 and TRBJ1-5, is EPEVTQTPSHQVTQMGQEVILRCVPISNHLYFYWYRQILGQKVEFLVSFYNNEISEKSEIFDDQFSVERPDGSNFTLKIRSTKLEDSAMYFCASGGGTNQPQHFGDGTRLSIL.

The chain recombines TRBV10-3 with TRBJ2-1, with 8 bases identical to TRBD2. The CDR3 loop spans 16 amino acids. Germline CDR1 ENHRY, CDR2 SYGVKD. V was clipped by 4 bases and J by 5 bases; unmatched bases: 10. The CDR3 sequence is CAISGETSGSNNEQFF. The CDR3 nucleotides read TGTGCCATCAGTGGGGAAACTAGCGGATCAAACAATGAGCAGTTCTTC.

The chain is built from TRBV5-5 and TRBJ2-7, with D possibly being TRBD2 (6 bases). Trimming left V 4 bases short and J 12 bases short, with 23 bases between. CDR1 is SGHKS and CDR2 is YYEKEE in the germline V gene (reference sequence). The CDR3 runs 14 residues. The CDR3 DNA sequence: TGTGCCAGCAGCACCCGAGGAGGGCTATGGGGTCCGTACTTC. Amino acids: CASSTRGGLWGPYF.

The rearrangement joins TRBV28 to TRBJ2-7; possibly TRBD2 for D (6 bases). Trimming pared 6 bases from V and 2 bases from J, leaving 17 bases between. Germline CDR1 and CDR2: MDHEN and SYDVKM. The CDR3 is 15 amino acids. CDR3 protein: CASSSPAGRAYEQYF. CDR3 nucleotide sequence: TGTGCCAGCAGCAGTCCAGCGGGCCGTGCCTACGAGCAGTACTTC.

The chain couples TRBV6-1 to TRBJ2-5; tentative D call: TRBD2 (6 bases). Per germline, CDR1 MNHNS and CDR2 SASEGT. V was shortened by 4 bases and J by 5 bases, with 14 bases between the two germline ends. The CDR3 contains 14 residues. CDR3 residues: CASSARRGGETQYF. The CDR3 nucleotides read TGTGCCAGCAGTGCAAGGCGGGGCGGTGAGACCCAGTACTTC.

The chain couples TRBV28 to TRBJ1-3; no clear D gene. Per the germline V gene, CDR1 is MDHEN and CDR2 is SYDVKM. The CDR3 consists of 18 residues. V gave up 7 bases and J gave up 2 bases, with 24 bases separating them. CDR3 coding DNA: TGTGCCAGCAACAGTGCCTGGGCGCAGGTCATGGCTGGAAACACCATATATTTT. It codes for CASNSAWAQVMAGNTIYF.

This rearrangement joins TRBV10-3 to TRBJ2-3, with 8 nucleotides matching TRBD1. The CDR3 sequence is 14 residues long. Germline V gene sequence: CDR1 ENHRY, CDR2 SYGVKD. J gave up 4 bases and V 10 bases, and 10 bases lay outside the gene matches. This CDR3 reads CATTPDRVADTQYF. CDR3 bases: TGTGCCACCACCCCGGACAGGGTTGCAGATACGCAGTATTTT.

The gene calls are TRBV5-1 and TRBJ2-7, with TRBD1 matching 10 bases. The V gene's germline CDR1 is SGHRS and CDR2 YFSETQ. The CDR3 has 15 amino acids. V lost 5 bases and J lost 7; bases outside the gene matches: 12. As DNA, the CDR3 is TGCGCCAGCAGTGACTTTGAGACAGGGGGCCTAGAGCAGTACTTC. Its protein is CASSDFETGGLEQYF.

The rearrangement links TRBV11-2 to TRBJ2-5, with 8 bases aligning to TRBD2. The CDR3 length is 15 residues. V lost 7 bases and J lost 5; bases outside the gene matches: 12. Looked up from germline, CDR1 is SGHAT and CDR2 is FQNNGV. DNA of the CDR3: TGTGCCAGCATCAAAGGGACTAGTTATTTGGAGACCCAGTACTTC. As protein: CASIKGTSYLETQYF.

V is TRBV9 and J is TRBJ1-1; TRBD1 is a possible D gene (6 bases). V was clipped by 3 bases and J by 4 bases, with 10 bases between them. From germline, CDR1 is SGDLS and CDR2 YYNGEE. The CDR3 is made up of 13 amino acids. The DNA of the CDR3 is TGTGCCAGCAGCGGAGGGGGGGCCACTGAAGCTTTCTTT. Translated: CASSGGGATEAFF.

CDR3: CASSMAAGQGAGGYTF. The CDR3, as DNA: TGTGCCAGTAGTATGGCCGCGGGACAGGGGGCAGGTGGCTACACCTTC. The rearrangement joins TRBV19 to TRBJ1-2, with 12 bases that match TRBD1. Trimming at V came to 3 bases and at J to 7 bases, leaving 9 bases not matched to a gene. The CDR3 runs 16 residues. Germline V gene lookup returns CDR1 LNHDA and CDR2 SQIVND (reference sequence).

J is TRBJ1-5 and V is TRBV15; a possible D gene is TRBD1 (6 bases). CDR1 is LNHNV, CDR2 YYDKDF, per germline (reference sequence). This CDR3 is 16 amino acids long. V lost 0 bases to trimming and J lost 8 bases, with 17 bases between them. For the CDR3, the DNA is TGTGCCACCAGCAGAGATTGGGGGCGGCGAGACGAGCCCCAGCATTTT. Encoded protein: CATSRDWGRRDEPQHF. Based on the CDR3 plus reference TRBV15 and TRBJ1-5, the full variable domain is DAMVIQNPRYQVTQFGKPVTLSCSQTLNHNVMYWYQQKSSQAPKLLFHYYDKDFNNEADTPDNFQSRRPNTSFCFLDIRSPGLGDTAMYLCATSRDWGRRDEPQHFGDGTRLSIL.